This T cell receptor (beta chain) emerged from a study of cytotoxic CD8 clonotypes in ibrutinib-treated CLL. The study, taken as a whole, reports: Researchers report that baseline clonality outpaced age-matched healthy donors and tracked circulating CD8+ T-cell counts. Public clonotypes were uncommon and contracted or stayed stable on treatment.

Measured with immunoSEQ multiplex PCR; TCRdb has only the in-frame clones, and not every one. The top ten clones hold around 30% of a sample with about 50,000 clones, roughly 63% of them seen once. A note on this clone: Its antigen is unidentified.

The CDR3 consists of 13 residues. Per the germline V gene, CDR1 is MNHNY and CDR2 is SVGAGI (reference sequence). The V end lost 6 bases, the J end lost 3 bases, and 12 bases lay between the germline ends. The J gene is TRBJ2-7, the V gene TRBV6-6; D unresolved. The origin of this receptor is a human donor with chronic lymphocytic leukemia. Sequenced here: PBMCs, sampled after 24 months of ibrutinib treatment. The CDR3 region has the DNA TGTGCCAGCAGAGGTCCGGTGGACTACGAGCAGTACTTC. Translation gives CASRGPVDYEQYF.